This is a list of T cell receptor beta chains from one sample in a study of T cell changes during pregnancy in multiple sclerosis. Clones were sequenced by immunoSEQ multiplex PCR, and TCRdb holds only the in-frame ones, with some missing. The sample lists roughly 56,000 clones, roughly 87% seen once, with about 1.8% in the top ten. Sequences were derived from peripheral blood, sampled in the first trimester of pregnancy. These receptors originate from a female donor with multiple sclerosis, enrolled in a pregnancy study. Both conserved end residues are part of each CDR3. Fields, in order: D gene, V gene, clone size, J gene, CDR3 DNA, CDR3 protein. D genes are given only for firm matches. The listing skips clone size in some rows; elsewhere it reads once, few, many or a size class.

D: TRBD2; V: TRBV2; size: -; J: TRBJ2-7; DNA: TGTGCCAGCAGTTCGACTAGCGGATCCTACGAGCAGTACTTC; CDR3: CASSSTSGSYEQYF
D: TRBD2; V: TRBV7-2; size: -; J: TRBJ2-7; DNA: TGTGCCAGCAGCTTAGTTAGCGGGAGGGGCGACGAGCAGTACTTC; CDR3: CASSLVSGRGDEQYF
D: -; V: TRBV5-4; size: -; J: TRBJ2-7; DNA: TGTGCCAGCATGAGGGAGTTGGACCGCTACGAGCAGTACTTC; CDR3: CASMRELDRYEQYF
D: TRBD1; V: TRBV30; size: -; J: TRBJ1-6; DNA: TGTGCCTGGAGTGTGTCGGGGGACAGGTCACCCCTCCACTTT; CDR3: CAWSVSGDRSPLHF
D: TRBD1; V: TRBV28; size: -; J: TRBJ1-1; DNA: TGTGCCAGCAGTTCGGGAGGACAGGGTTTGAACACTGAAGCTTTCTTT; CDR3: CASSSGGQGLNTEAFF
D: -; V: TRBV29-1; size: few; J: TRBJ1-1; DNA: TGCAGCGTTGAAGATCTTAGGTCACCGGGAGCTTTCTTT; CDR3: CSVEDLRSPGAFF
D: -; V: TRBV9; size: -; J: TRBJ2-3; DNA: TGTGCCAGCAGCGTAGCGGGGTCGGATACGCAGTATTTT; CDR3: CASSVAGSDTQYF
D: TRBD1; V: TRBV28; size: -; J: TRBJ2-6; DNA: TGTGCCAGCAGTAGGACAGGGGGCGCGAGGGGGGCCAACGTCCTGACTTTC; CDR3: CASSRTGGARGANVLTF
D: TRBD1; V: TRBV11-2; size: -; J: TRBJ1-1; DNA: TGTGCCAGCAGCTTTACTCCAACAGGGGCCGCTGAAGCTTTCTTT; CDR3: CASSFTPTGAAEAFF
D: TRBD1; V: TRBV19; size: -; J: TRBJ1-2; DNA: TGTGCCAGTAGTCCGCTGACAGGGGGCAACTATGGCTACACCTTC; CDR3: CASSPLTGGNYGYTF
D: -; V: TRBV30; size: -; J: TRBJ1-5; DNA: TGTGCCTGGAGTGTAGGGACACTTAATCAGCCCCAGCATTTT; CDR3: CAWSVGTLNQPQHF
D: -; V: TRBV28; size: -; J: TRBJ2-7; DNA: TGTGCCAGCAGTCCCCGGGGTAGTCCGGTGTACGAGCAGTACTTC; CDR3: CASSPRGSPVYEQYF
D: -; V: TRBV11-2; size: -; J: TRBJ2-1; DNA: TGTGCCAGCAGCTTAGTGGGCCCGGCGATCGATGAGCAGTTCTTC; CDR3: CASSLVGPAIDEQFF
D: -; V: TRBV13; size: -; J: TRBJ1-1; DNA: TGTGCCAGCAGCTTTGGGCCCCCGGAAGGGAACACTGAAGCTTTCTTT; CDR3: CASSFGPPEGNTEAFF
D: -; V: TRBV2; size: -; J: TRBJ1-2; DNA: TGTGCCAGCAGTGTGGTCATGAGGGCACACTATGGCTACACCTTC; CDR3: CASSVVMRAHYGYTF
D: -; V: TRBV5-6; size: -; J: TRBJ2-1; DNA: TGTGCCAGCAGCTTAATAAGCGGCCGGGGTGAGCAGTTCTTC; CDR3: CASSLISGRGEQFF
D: -; V: TRBV7-3; size: -; J: TRBJ1-1; DNA: TGTGCCAGCAGCCCACAGGGCGACACTGAAGCTTTCTTT; CDR3: CASSPQGDTEAFF
D: -; V: TRBV23-1; size: -; J: TRBJ1-1; DNA: TGCGCCAGCAGCGGAGGACCCTGGAGAGTTAAAGCTTTCTTT; CDR3: CASSGGPWRVKAFF
D: TRBD2; V: TRBV10-2; size: -; J: TRBJ2-3; DNA: TGCGCCAGCAGTGAGTCCCTAGCGGGACCTAGCACAGATACGCAGTATTTT; CDR3: CASSESLAGPSTDTQYF
D: -; V: TRBV4-3; size: -; J: TRBJ1-4; DNA: TGCGCCAGCAGCCAAGATCGACCAGGTGGATCTGAAAAACTGTTTTTT; CDR3: CASSQDRPGGSEKLFF
D: -; V: TRBV2; size: -; J: TRBJ1-5; DNA: TGTGCCAGCAGTGTGGACAGAACCGCTCAGCCCCAGCATTTT; CDR3: CASSVDRTAQPQHF
D: -; V: TRBV30; size: few; J: TRBJ1-2; DNA: TGTGCCTGGAGCCTCGGGGATGGTGGCTACACCTTC; CDR3: CAWSLGDGGYTF
D: TRBD1; V: TRBV6-5; size: -; J: TRBJ2-2; DNA: TGTGCCAGCAGTTACCCCCCGGGACAGGGTGGCGGGGAGCTGTTTTTT; CDR3: CASSYPPGQGGGELFF
D: -; V: TRBV5-1; size: -; J: TRBJ2-2; DNA: TGCGCCAGCACCGCCGGGCAGGGTATCACCGGGGAGCTGTTTTTT; CDR3: CASTAGQGITGELFF
D: -; V: TRBV27; size: -; J: TRBJ1-5; DNA: TGTGCCAGCAGTTTATCTTCACGGTCCAAGAATCAGCCCCAGCATTTT; CDR3: CASSLSSRSKNQPQHF
D: TRBD1; V: TRBV6-1; size: -; J: TRBJ2-2; DNA: TGTGCCAGCAGTGACAGGGGGCGCGGGTGGGAGCTGTTTTTT; CDR3: CASSDRGRGWELFF
D: -; V: TRBV29-1; size: -; J: TRBJ2-2; DNA: TGCAGCGCCCTTCCGGGATCTTACACCGGGGAGCTGTTTTTT; CDR3: CSALPGSYTGELFF